The rows below give T cell receptor beta chains drawn from one sample of a study of blood T cell repertoires in COVID-19. Profiling relied on immunoSEQ multiplex PCR, and the TCRdb table lists in-frame clones only, not all of them. Altogether hundreds of thousands of clones are present, around 87% being singletons, with the ten largest covering roughly 1.3%. Input material: peripheral blood. These receptors all stem from a man in his sixties or seventies with acute or convalescent COVID-19. CDR3s include the opening cysteine and the closing phenylalanine or tryptophan. D genes are given only for firm matches. Rows give clone size only sometimes, using once, few, many, or a class for an expanded clone.

size	V	D	J	CDR3	DNA
NA	TRBV7-2	NA	TRBJ2-7	CASSFLREGHEQYF	TGTGCCAGCAGCTTCTTGCGGGAAGGTCATGAGCAGTACTTC
once	TRBV19	NA	TRBJ1-5	CASIDRTSNQPQHF	TGTGCCAGTATAGACAGGACAAGCAATCAGCCCCAGCATTTT
NA	TRBV1	NA	TRBJ2-4	CTSSQGSTSGRPGNIQYF	TGCACCAGCAGCCAAGGCTCCACTAGCGGGAGGCCGGGAAACATTCAGTACTTC
NA	TRBV5-1	NA	TRBJ1-2	CASSTGRDYGYTF	TGCGCCAGCAGCACAGGGAGGGACTATGGCTACACCTTC
NA	TRBV6-2/TRBV6-3	NA	TRBJ1-5	CASSYTGNQPQHF	TGTGCCAGCAGTTACACGGGCAATCAGCCCCAGCATTTT
NA	TRBV11-2	NA	TRBJ1-6	CASSLDPGTRYNSPLHF	TGTGCCAGCAGCTTAGATCCTGGGACAAGATATAATTCACCCCTCCACTTT
NA	TRBV4-1	TRBD2	TRBJ2-7	CASSQVGTSGTSYEQYF	TGCGCCAGCAGCCAAGTTGGAACTAGCGGGACCTCCTACGAGCAGTACTTC
NA	TRBV24-1	TRBD2	TRBJ2-1	CATSDPLAGMNNEQFF	TGTGCCACCAGTGACCCACTAGCGGGGATGAACAATGAGCAGTTCTTC
NA	TRBV5-6	TRBD2	TRBJ2-7	CASSRLAVYEQYF	TGTGCCAGCAGCCGTCTAGCGGTCTACGAGCAGTACTTC
NA	TRBV21-1	NA	TRBJ2-5	CASSNSRGNTKETQYF	TGTGCCAGCAGCAATTCTCGAGGGAATACTAAAGAGACCCAGTACTTC
once	TRBV14	TRBD1	TRBJ1-2	CASSQLRGPYGYTF	TGTGCCAGCAGCCAGCTCAGGGGGCCGTATGGCTACACCTTC
few	TRBV11-1	TRBD1	TRBJ1-2	CASSELQGAVNYGYTF	TGTGCCAGCAGCGAATTACAGGGGGCGGTGAACTATGGCTACACCTTC
NA	TRBV7-9	NA	TRBJ1-4	CASSSGIGPEKLFF	TGTGCCAGCAGCTCAGGGATTGGGCCTGAAAAACTGTTTTTT
NA	TRBV6-5	TRBD1	TRBJ1-1	CASSYTQGREAFF	TGTGCCAGCAGTTACACACAGGGGCGCGAAGCTTTCTTT